This TCR beta chain is from a study of T cell responses to AZD1222 COVID-19 vaccine. Study results and caveats: Unmutated regions of variants are reportedly targeted by nearly half of spike-specific TCRs. Clonal diversity may have been underestimated, and the donors were mostly white British, with more females than males. Spike-specific TCRs gained breadth and depth after people received two AZD1222 doses. The span of vaccine-associated CD4 TCRs extended across spike, with dominance at 160-218 and 743-854.

The CDR3 loop spans 13 amino acids. CDR1 LGHNT and CDR2 FRNRAP come from the germline V gene. V gave up 2 bases and J gave up 6 bases, with 10 bases separating them. TCRdb keeps only in-frame clones here, not all; method: immunoSEQ multiplex PCR. Of under 200,000 clones in the sample, over 70% were seen once. As concerns this clone: Its target is unknown.

The receptor comes from an adult in good health. V is TRBV12-5 and J is TRBJ1-2; D remains ambiguous. The sequencing here drew on peripheral blood, taken on day 0 of MenACWY control vaccination. Written as DNA, the CDR3 is TGTGCTAGTGGTTTGTTCCCGTCCCATGGCTACACCTTC. This encodes CASGLFPSHGYTF.